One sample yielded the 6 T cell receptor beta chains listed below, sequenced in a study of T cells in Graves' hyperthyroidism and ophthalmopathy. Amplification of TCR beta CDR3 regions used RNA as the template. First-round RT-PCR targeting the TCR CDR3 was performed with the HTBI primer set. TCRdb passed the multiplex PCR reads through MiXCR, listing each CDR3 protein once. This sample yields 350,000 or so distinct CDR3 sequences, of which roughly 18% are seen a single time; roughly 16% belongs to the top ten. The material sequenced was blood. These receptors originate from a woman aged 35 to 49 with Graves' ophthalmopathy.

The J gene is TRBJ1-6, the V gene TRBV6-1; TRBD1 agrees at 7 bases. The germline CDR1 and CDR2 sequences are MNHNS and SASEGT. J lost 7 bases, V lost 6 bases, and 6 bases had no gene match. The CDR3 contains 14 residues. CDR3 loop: CASSEQGSNSPLHF. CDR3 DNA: TGTGCCAGCAGCGAACAGGGGAGCAATTCACCCCTCCACTTT.

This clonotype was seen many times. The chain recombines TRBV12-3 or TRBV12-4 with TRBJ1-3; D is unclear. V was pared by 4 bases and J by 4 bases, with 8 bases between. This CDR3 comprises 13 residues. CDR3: CASSSGPGNTIYF. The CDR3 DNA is TGTGCCAGCAGTTCCGGGCCAGGAAACACCATATATTTT.

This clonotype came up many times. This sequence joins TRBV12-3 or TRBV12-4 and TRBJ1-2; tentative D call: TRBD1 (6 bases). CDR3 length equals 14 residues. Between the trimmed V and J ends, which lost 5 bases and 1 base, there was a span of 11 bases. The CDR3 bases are TGTGCCAGCAGTGAGGACAGAGTTAACTATGGCTACACCTTC. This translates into CASSEDRVNYGYTF.

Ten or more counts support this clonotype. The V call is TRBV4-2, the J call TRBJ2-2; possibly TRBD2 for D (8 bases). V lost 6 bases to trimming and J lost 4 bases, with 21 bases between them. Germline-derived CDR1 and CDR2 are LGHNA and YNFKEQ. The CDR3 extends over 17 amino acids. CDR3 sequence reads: CASRSIRDSGGTGELFF. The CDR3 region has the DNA TGTGCCAGCAGAAGTATTCGGGACAGCGGGGGCACCGGGGAGCTGTTTTTT.

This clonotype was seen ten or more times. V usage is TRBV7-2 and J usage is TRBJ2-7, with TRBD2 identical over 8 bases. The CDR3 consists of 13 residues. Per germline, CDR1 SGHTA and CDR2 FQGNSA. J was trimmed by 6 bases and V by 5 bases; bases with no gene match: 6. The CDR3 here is CASSRRTSGEQYF. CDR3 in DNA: TGTGCCAGCAGCCGACGAACTAGCGGCGAGCAGTACTTC.

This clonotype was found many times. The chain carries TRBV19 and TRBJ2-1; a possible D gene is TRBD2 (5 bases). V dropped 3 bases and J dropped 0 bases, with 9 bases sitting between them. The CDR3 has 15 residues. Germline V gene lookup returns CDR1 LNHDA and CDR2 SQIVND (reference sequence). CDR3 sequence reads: CASSMGGYSYNEQFF. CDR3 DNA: TGTGCCAGTAGTATGGGCGGGTACTCCTACAATGAGCAGTTCTTC.